The 14 T cell receptor beta chains presented below share a single source sample, sequenced in a study of CD8 T cells in Susac syndrome. Roughly 0.45 to 1 ug RNA was reverse transcribed with random hexamers. MiXCR, run by TCRdb on the immunoSEQ multiplex PCR reads, gives a single entry per CDR3 protein. The sample carries 75,000 to 100,000 distinct CDR3 sequences, around 94% recorded once. The sequencing sample was made of CD8+ T cells from PBMCs. The receptors were gathered from a human donor in good health.

The chain uses TRBV27 and TRBJ2-7; D remains unclear. Trimming pared 5 bases from V and 0 bases from J, leaving 8 bases between. The CDR3 totals 13 residues. Germline lookup yields CDR1 MNHEY and CDR2 SMNVEV (reference sequence). The CDR3 region is CASSAFASYEQYF. CDR3 coding DNA: TGTGCCAGCAGTGCCTTCGCCTCCTACGAGCAGTACTTC.

The V call is TRBV9, the J call TRBJ2-7, with a weak D call TRBD2 (6 bases). Trimming removed 0 bases from V and 4 bases from J, with 14 bases in between. The CDR3 spans 15 residues. The germline CDR1 and CDR2 sequences are SGDLS and YYNGEE. The CDR3 protein is CASSVAFGGWYEQYF. In DNA form, the CDR3 reads TGTGCCAGCAGCGTAGCGTTTGGGGGGTGGTACGAGCAGTACTTC.

The CDR3 DNA reads TGTGCCAGCAGTTTAGGGCTCGGGCGGGAGGGCACAGATACGCAGTATTTT. Its translation: CASSLGLGREGTDTQYF. V is TRBV27 and J is TRBJ2-3; TRBD2 matches 8 bases. CDR3 length equals 17 residues. Germline loops: CDR1 MNHEY, CDR2 SMNVEV (reference sequence). With V trimmed by 2 bases and J by 1 base, 8 bases remained unmatched.

The J gene is TRBJ2-1, the V gene TRBV7-9, with D uncertain. V gave up 5 bases and J gave up 7 bases, with 6 bases separating them. Germline V lookup: CDR1 SEHNR, CDR2 FQNEAQ (reference sequence). The CDR3 loop spans 11 amino acids. CDR3 residues: CASSHNNEQFF. In DNA, the CDR3 is TGTGCCAGCAGCCATAATAATGAGCAGTTCTTC.

The rearrangement links TRBV13 to TRBJ2-7; D possibly matches TRBD1 or TRBD2 (5 bases each). The germline V gene has CDR1 PRHDT and CDR2 FYEKMQ (reference sequence). The length of the CDR3 is 15 residues. V lost 3 bases, J lost 3 bases, and 15 bases lay in between. The CDR3 is CASSFSPGTIYEQYV. The DNA for the CDR3 is TGTGCCAGCAGCTTTTCTCCAGGGACGATCTACGAGCAGTACGTC.

The gene calls are TRBV24-1 and TRBJ2-1; D is ambiguous. This CDR3 region has 13 residues. V was cut by 4 bases and J by 7 bases, with 10 bases left in between. Germline CDR1 and CDR2: KGHDR and SFDVKD. CDR3 nucleotides: TGTGCCACCAGTGACCTGACCGCGAATGAGCAGTTCTTC. Residues: CATSDLTANEQFF.

The chain links TRBV7-9 to TRBJ2-5, with D tentatively TRBD1 (6 bases). Germline V CDR1 and CDR2: SEHNR, FQNEAQ (reference sequence). The CDR3 consists of 13 residues. The ends were cut back, 5 bases at V and 4 bases at J, with 11 bases in the middle. The CDR3 here is CASSPWTAETQYF. The CDR3 DNA reads TGTGCCAGCAGCCCCTGGACAGCAGAGACCCAGTACTTC.

The rearrangement links TRBV5-6 to TRBJ2-3; D not resolved. The CDR3 length is 14 residues. V was clipped by 0 bases and J by 6 bases, with 11 bases between them. Germline CDR1 reads SGHDT; CDR2 reads YYEEEE. As DNA, the CDR3 is TGTGCCAGCAGCTTGGTCCGCAGGCGTGATACGCAGTATTTT. Translating gives CASSLVRRRDTQYF.

The chain carries TRBV15 and TRBJ1-2; tentative D call: TRBD1 (5 bases). Trimming removed 0 bases at V and 8 bases at J, with 10 bases between. The CDR3 has 13 residues. The germline gives CDR1 LNHNV, CDR2 YYDKDF (reference sequence). CDR3 region: CATSRDLGEGYTF. In DNA, the CDR3 is TGTGCCACCAGCAGAGATTTAGGGGAGGGCTACACCTTC.

The chain uses TRBV4-3 and TRBJ2-3; 7 bases are a match to TRBD1. Germline-derived CDR1 and CDR2 are LGHNA and YSLEER. The CDR3 has 15 amino acids. The junction had 5 bases not matched to a gene; V was cut back by 0 bases and J by 5 bases. The CDR3 spells CASSQDGTAGDTQYF. The CDR3 coding sequence is TGCGCCAGCAGCCAAGATGGGACAGCTGGAGATACGCAGTATTTT.

The chain couples TRBV9 to TRBJ1-1; no reliable D call. Germline-derived CDR1 and CDR2 are SGDLS and YYNGEE. Deletions cut 0 bases from V and 1 base from J, with 7 bases between. The CDR3 is 14 residues long. CDR3 sequence: CASSVGSANTEAFF. CDR3 in DNA: TGTGCCAGCAGCGTAGGCTCAGCGAACACTGAAGCTTTCTTT. Full variable domain (outside the CDR3, taken from reference TRBV9 and TRBJ1-1): DSGVTQTPKHLITATGQRVTLRCSPRSGDLSVYWYQQSLDQGLQFLIQYYNGEERAKGNILERFSAQQFPDLHSELNLSSLELGDSALYFCASSVGSANTEAFFGQGTRLTVV.

V usage is TRBV12-3 or TRBV12-4 and J usage is TRBJ2-1; D may be TRBD1 (6 bases). Trimming removed 5 bases at V and 5 bases at J, with 16 bases between. This CDR3 is built from 15 residues. The DNA for the CDR3 is TGTGCCAGCAGTGATAAACAGGGACGGGACAATGAGCAGTTCTTC. This sequence encodes CASSDKQGRDNEQFF.

The chain combines TRBV28 with TRBJ1-5; D unclear. V was trimmed by 4 bases and J by 5 bases, leaving 15 bases between them. The V gene's germline CDR1 is MDHEN and CDR2 SYDVKM. The CDR3 consists of 15 residues. The CDR3 region is CASSSRVRRHQPQHF. DNA of the CDR3: TGTGCCAGCAGTTCTCGAGTCAGGAGGCATCAGCCCCAGCATTTT.

The chain has TRBV6-1 and TRBJ1-2; a possible D gene is TRBD1 (5 bases). Trimming removed 4 bases from V and 7 bases from J, with 13 bases in between. This CDR3 has 13 amino acids. From germline, CDR1 is MNHNS and CDR2 SASEGT. In nucleotides, the CDR3 is TGTGCCAGCAGTGGCCGGGGCGGGAGTGGCTACACCTTC. Amino acid sequence: CASSGRGGSGYTF.